The T cell receptor beta chain under discussion was sequenced for a study of blood T cell repertoires in COVID-19. Whole-study context: Sites across the United States, Italy and Spain contributed samples from acute and convalescent COVID-19.

Per the study methods: Reference gene primer amplification gave nucleated cell count estimates. Repertoires were generated with immunoSEQ multiplex PCR, while TCRdb's copy carries only in-frame clones and drops some. The V and J calls and clone size come from that table; D and trimming were worked out from the DNA. The table records around 100,000 clones, around 90% of them present only once. Germline values: CDR1 SGHTS, CDR2 YDEGEE. With 1 base clipped from V and 6 bases from J, the junction kept 7 bases outside the gene matches. The CDR3 is 15 amino acids. Sequencing input: peripheral blood. This rearrangement joins TRBV5-8 to TRBJ1-5; TRBD1 matches 7 bases. The sequence derives from a woman in her fifties or sixties with acute or convalescent COVID-19. The chain's CDR3 is CASSLKTGWFQPQHF. Written as DNA, the CDR3 is TGTGCCAGCAGCTTGAAGACAGGGTGGTTTCAGCCCCAGCATTTT.